This T cell receptor beta chain was documented in a study of monozygotic twins with inflammatory bowel disease. Input per TCR library consisted of 3500 ng of total RNA. TCRdb re-called the 5' RACE reads; every CDR3 protein appears as one record, without DNA. The data show 170,000 or so distinct CDR3 sequences, and the top ten clones hold 7.4%. Germline values: CDR1 GTSNPN, CDR2 SVGIG (reference sequence). This CDR3 is built from 20 residues. One blood sample of 2 to 2.5 ml was taken from each donor. The sequence was collected from a human donor with ulcerative colitis or Crohn's disease, or a healthy co-twin of an affected twin (not recorded which). Sequenced: blood. The rearrangement links TRBV30 to TRBJ2-2; TCRdb lists TRBD2, though no DNA is available to test this call. The CDR3 sequence: CAWSVRVVTVVPLNTGELFF.